This TCR beta chain originates from a study of cytomegalovirus exposure and HLA in healthy donors. V lost 0 bases, J lost 6 bases, and 9 bases lay in between. Germline CDR1 reads SGHRS; CDR2 reads YFSETQ. The CDR3 contains 13 residues. As regards this clone: The antigen is not known.

PCR employed 60 Vbeta and 13 Jbeta primers. This table comes from immunoSEQ multiplex PCR, and its TCRdb copy is limited to in-frame clones, with some not included. The table shows around 180,000 clones, with over 80% occurring only once. Points from the study as a whole: It was only CMV serostatus that was available as immune exposure information. By a later analysis, the bulk of CMV-associated TCR beta chains appeared HLA-restricted. Within an earlier analysis, most TCR beta V segments proved productive either about 87% or about 30% of the time. Per a later analysis, HLA-associated TCR beta chains showed more clonal expansion than other, equally common TCR beta chains.

The gene calls are TRBV5-1 and TRBJ1-1; D unresolved. Sequencing was performed on PBMCs. This clonotype was obtained from a boy aged 2 to 9 in good health and CMV-seronegative. In nucleotides, the CDR3 is TGCGCCAGCAGCTTGGACATGGGCTCTGAAGCTTTCTTT. It yields the protein CASSLDMGSEAFF.